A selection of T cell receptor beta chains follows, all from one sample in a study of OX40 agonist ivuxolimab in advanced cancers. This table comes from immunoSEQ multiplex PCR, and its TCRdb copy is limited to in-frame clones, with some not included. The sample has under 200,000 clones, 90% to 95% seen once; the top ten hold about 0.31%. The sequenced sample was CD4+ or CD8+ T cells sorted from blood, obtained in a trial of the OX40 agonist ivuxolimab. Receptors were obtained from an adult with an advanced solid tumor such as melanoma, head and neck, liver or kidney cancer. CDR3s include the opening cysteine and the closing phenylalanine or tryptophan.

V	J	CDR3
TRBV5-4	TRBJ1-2	CASSSPRVANYGYTF
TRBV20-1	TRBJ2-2	CSARDTGELFF
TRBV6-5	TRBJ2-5	CASSYSGVETQYF
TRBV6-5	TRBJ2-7	CASRTGLAGPYEQYF
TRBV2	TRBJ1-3	CASRDRARTSGNTIYF
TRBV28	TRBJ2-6	CASSLPGNGANVLTF
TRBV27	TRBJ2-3	CASSLVTVTDTQYF
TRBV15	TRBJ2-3	CATSRDRLPTDTQYF
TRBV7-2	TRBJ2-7	CASSRDRSYEQYF
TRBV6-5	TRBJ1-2	CASSYQGGGYTF
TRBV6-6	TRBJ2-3	CASSYGGTGADTQYF
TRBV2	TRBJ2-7	CASQGDGGSYEQYF
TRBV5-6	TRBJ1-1	CASSATTGLGTEAFF
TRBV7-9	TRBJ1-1	CASRRLEGTEAFF
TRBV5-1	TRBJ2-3	CASSPVSSTDTQYF
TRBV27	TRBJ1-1	CASSYFPAGRNTEAFF
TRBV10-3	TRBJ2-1	CAISEGLEAFF
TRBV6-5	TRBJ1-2	CASRTQGYYGYTF
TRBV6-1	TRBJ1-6	CASSEVGQARSPLHF
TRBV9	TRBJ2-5	CASSPTAFQETQYF
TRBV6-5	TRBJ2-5	CASSYRAPLRETQYF
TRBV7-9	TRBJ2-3	CASSSSADTQYF
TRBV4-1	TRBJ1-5	CASSQERGGNQPQHF
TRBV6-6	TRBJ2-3	CASRVSGGGTDTQYF
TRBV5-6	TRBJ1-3	CASSLGGSGNTIYF
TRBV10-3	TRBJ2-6	CAISEAGGRSGANVLTF
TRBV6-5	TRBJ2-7	CASRKTRDYEQYF
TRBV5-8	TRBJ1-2	CASSLRQGGVYGYTF
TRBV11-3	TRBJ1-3	CASSFSGPGNTIYF
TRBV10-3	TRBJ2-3	CAAGGTLGTDTQYF
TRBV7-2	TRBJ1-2	CASSPGQEYYGYTF
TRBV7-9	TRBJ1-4	CASSPTGVNEKLFF
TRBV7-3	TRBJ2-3	CASSAPLAGVTDTQYF
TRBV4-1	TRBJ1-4	CASSQDTSRASNEKLFF
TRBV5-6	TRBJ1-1	CASSGLQGIGTEAFF
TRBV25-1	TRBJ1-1	CASSKLQGRTEAFF
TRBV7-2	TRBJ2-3	CASRPTGGSDTQYF
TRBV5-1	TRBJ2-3	CASSSPGTGLVADTQYF
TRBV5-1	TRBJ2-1	CASSQDPSGRANEQFF
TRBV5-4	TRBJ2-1	CASSGGGGEQFF
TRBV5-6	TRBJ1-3	CASSFRTIIYF
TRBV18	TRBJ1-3	CASSPYDQSSGNTIYF
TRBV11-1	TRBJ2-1	CASRRGSYNEQFF
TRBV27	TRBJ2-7	CASSPRTGGYEQYF
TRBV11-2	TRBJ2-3	CASSFTDGFTDTQYF
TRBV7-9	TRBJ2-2	CASSLYGTGRTGELFF
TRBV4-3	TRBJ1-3	CASSLDISSSGNTIYF
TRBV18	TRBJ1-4	CASSPEHATNEKLFF
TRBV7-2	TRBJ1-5	CASSSTGYSNQPQHF
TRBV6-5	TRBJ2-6	CASSRRGVGANVLTF
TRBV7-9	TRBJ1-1	CASSLEGGEAFF
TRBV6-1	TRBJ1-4	CASSERQGTTNEKLFF
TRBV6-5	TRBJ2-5	CASSSGTGGETQYF
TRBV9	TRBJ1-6	CASTGGRYNSPLHF
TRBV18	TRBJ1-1	CASSPIEWGPNTEAFF